A single sample gave rise to the 4 T cell receptor beta chains below, sequenced in a study of regulatory T cells in long-lasting Graves disease. Time point here: persistent/refractory GD, antithyroid drugs over 5 years with positive TRAb. The TCR library was prepared using RNA isolated from PBMCs. Sequencing libraries for TCR beta were prepared with iRepertoire HTBI primers and Arm-PCR of CDR3 regions. Each CDR3 protein gets one entry after TCRdb re-called the multiplex PCR reads with MiXCR. Of 300,000 to 400,000 distinct CDR3 sequences listed, roughly a fifth are singletons. Sequences were derived from peripheral blood mononuclear cells (PBMCs), sampled when the disease was refractory, from a patient treated with antithyroid drugs. Source of these receptors: a female donor with Graves disease.

At least ten counts were recorded for this clonotype. The chain employs TRBV5-5 and TRBJ1-1; D may be TRBD1 (5 bases). Trimming stripped 1 base from V and 1 base from J, with 23 bases between. Germline CDR1 SGHKS, CDR2 YYEKEE (reference sequence). This CDR3 contains 19 residues. The CDR3 sequence is CASSLRIGGGQVPNTEAFF. CDR3 coding DNA: TGTGCCAGCAGCTTGAGGATCGGGGGGGGTCAGGTCCCGAACACTGAAGCTTTCTTT. The variable domain in full, with the rest retrieved from reference TRBV5-5 and TRBJ1-1, is DAGVTQSPTHLIKTRGQQVTLRCSPISGHKSVSWYQQVLGQGPQFIFQYYEKEERGRGNFPDRFSARQFPNYSSELNVNALLLGDSALYLCASSLRIGGGQVPNTEAFFGQGTRLTVV.

V usage is TRBV5-1 and J usage is TRBJ2-7; the D gene is possibly TRBD1 (6 bases). The CDR3 loop spans 17 amino acids. The V end lost 0 bases, the J end lost 5 bases, and 21 bases lay between the germline ends. Germline V gene data show CDR1 as SGHRS and CDR2 as YFSETQ. CDR3 DNA: TGCGCCAGCAGCTTGGAGTTATCGCAGGGGCATCCCCACGAGCAGTACTTC. Its translation: CASSLELSQGHPHEQYF.

There are many counts of this clonotype. The gene calls are TRBV28 and TRBJ1-2, with D possibly matching TRBD1 (5 bases). Germline V lookup: CDR1 MDHEN, CDR2 SYDVKM. V lost 3 bases and J 2 bases, leaving 7 bases between the germline ends. The CDR3 is 13 amino acids. The DNA of the CDR3 is TGTGCCAGCAGTTTCTCAGGGAACTATGGCTACACCTTC. Residues: CASSFSGNYGYTF.

This clonotype was counted at least ten times. The chain uses TRBV24-1 and TRBJ1-5; TRBD1 aligns across 7 bases. Germline CDR1 reads KGHDR; CDR2 reads SFDVKD. The CDR3 runs 17 residues. V gave up 2 bases and J gave up 0 bases; unmatched junction bases: 6. CDR3 amino acids: CATSDSAGGISNQPQHF. The CDR3, as DNA: TGTGCCACCAGTGATTCTGCAGGGGGAATTAGCAATCAGCCCCAGCATTTT.